This T cell receptor beta chain was sequenced for a study of a mutant IDH1 vaccine in newly diagnosed glioma. The overall study: Antecedent treatment encompassed radiotherapy, temozolomide, or their combination; the majority received both. Points from the study as a whole: Pseudoprogression seemingly bore no relation to changes in top peripheral T cell clonotypes.

Profiling relied on immunoSEQ multiplex PCR, and the TCRdb table lists in-frame clones only, not all of them. The data contain over 75,000 clones, 70% to 90% of them seen just once; the ten biggest clones take up approximately 0.58%. V was shortened by 5 bases and J by 0 bases, with 7 bases between the two germline ends. CDR1 is SQVTM and CDR2 is ANQGSEA in the germline V gene. CDR3 length equals 12 residues. The time point: baseline, week 1 (first vaccination visit). This sample's treatment: pre-vaccination baseline after standard-of-care therapy. The donor cohort comprised cases of new WHO grade 3 or 4 IDH1-mutant, ATRX-lost astrocytoma. This clone came up a few times. Its antigen is unknown.

The sample consisted of PBMCs, taken from a glioma patient treated with radiotherapy, temozolomide or both. This receptor was taken from a woman between 50 and 59 years old with glioma. This chain links TRBV29-1 with TRBJ1-1; no clear D gene. Written as DNA, the CDR3 is TGCAGCGTTAACCGTGTGAACACTGAAGCTTTCTTT. It yields the protein CSVNRVNTEAFF.